This T cell receptor beta chain was identified in a study of blood T cell repertoires in COVID-19. Whole-study context: There were acute and convalescent COVID-19 samples, and they came from the United States, Italy and Spain. PBMCs, B-cell-depleted T cells, or T cells were the source of the cDNA or gDNA that made up the material.

This CDR3 has 16 amino acids. Germline loops: CDR1 SGHNT, CDR2 YYREEE (reference sequence). Trimming removed 0 bases from V and 5 bases from J; junction bases left unmatched: 4. This clone was observed a few times. Original processing methods: The authors estimated nucleated cell counts from reference gene primer amplification. Method: immunoSEQ multiplex PCR; TCRdb's copy keeps in-frame clones and lacks some. The V and J calls and clone size come from that table; D and trimming were worked out from the DNA. Counted here are around 450,000 clones, around 89% occurring once; the ten biggest clones make up about 4.5%.

Material for sequencing was peripheral blood. The chain uses TRBV5-4 and TRBJ2-2; 10 bases agree with TRBD1. The sequence was obtained from a woman under 40 with acute or convalescent COVID-19. The CDR3 loop is CASSLADRGRTGELFF. The CDR3 DNA reads as TGTGCCAGCAGCTTGGCTGACAGGGGGCGGACCGGGGAGCTGTTTTTT.